This T cell receptor beta chain is from a study of beta chain features in type 1 diabetes. Study-wide points: High-TCR-expressing cells could be over-represented by cDNA sequencing. Shorter TCRB CDR3s, moderately but significantly so, marked every one of the four CD4+ subsets in Type 1 diabetes patients.

One heparinised draw, averaging about 110 mL, was taken per donor. CDR1 is MGHRA, CDR2 YSYEKL, per germline. This CDR3 region has 15 residues. The trim removed 6 bases at V and 2 bases at J, leaving 6 bases unmatched. The whole isolated RNA underwent reverse transcription, so sequencing captured expressed TCRB transcripts. Roughly 3.5 million reads per sample were averaged for naive, central memory and regulatory samples. TCRdb's copy holds only in-frame clones and misses some; the assay was immunoSEQ multiplex PCR. The data show roughly 240,000 clones, roughly 13% seen once. Points on this clone: Antigen specificity is unknown.

The sequencing sample was made of naive CD4+ T cells from blood. The chain couples TRBV4-1 to TRBJ2-7, with 11 bases matching TRBD2. The TCR originated in a woman aged 40 to 50 in good health. CDR3 in DNA: TGCGCCAGCAGACAACTAGCGGGGGAAGCCTACGAGCAGTACTTC. Translating gives CASRQLAGEAYEQYF.